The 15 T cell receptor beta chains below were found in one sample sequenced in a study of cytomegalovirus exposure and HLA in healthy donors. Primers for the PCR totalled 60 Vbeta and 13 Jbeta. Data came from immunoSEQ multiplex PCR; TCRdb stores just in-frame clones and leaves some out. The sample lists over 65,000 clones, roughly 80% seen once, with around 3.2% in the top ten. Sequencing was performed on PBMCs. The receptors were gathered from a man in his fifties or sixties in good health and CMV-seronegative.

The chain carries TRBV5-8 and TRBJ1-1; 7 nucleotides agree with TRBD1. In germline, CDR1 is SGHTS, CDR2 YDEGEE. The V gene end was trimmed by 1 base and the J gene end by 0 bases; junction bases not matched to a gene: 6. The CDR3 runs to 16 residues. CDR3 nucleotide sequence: TGTGCCAGCAGCTTGAGGGACAGATTTATGAACACTGAAGCTTTCTTT. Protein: CASSLRDRFMNTEAFF.

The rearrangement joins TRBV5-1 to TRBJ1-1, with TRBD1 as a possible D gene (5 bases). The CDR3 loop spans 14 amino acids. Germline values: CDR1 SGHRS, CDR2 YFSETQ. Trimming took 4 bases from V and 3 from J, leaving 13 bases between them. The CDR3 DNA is TGCGCCAGCAGCCCGGCCTGGGGGGACACTGAAGCTTTCTTT. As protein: CASSPAWGDTEAFF.

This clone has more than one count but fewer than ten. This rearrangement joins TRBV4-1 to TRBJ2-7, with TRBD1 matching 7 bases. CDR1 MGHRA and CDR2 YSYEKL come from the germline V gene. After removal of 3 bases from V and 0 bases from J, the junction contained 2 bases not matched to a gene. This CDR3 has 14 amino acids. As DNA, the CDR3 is TGCGCCAGCAGCCAGACAGGGTTCTCCTACGAGCAGTACTTC. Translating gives CASSQTGFSYEQYF.

This CDR3 reads CASSLLTSGNYGYTF. In DNA, the CDR3 is TGCGCCAGCAGCCTTCTCACCTCCGGGAACTATGGCTACACCTTC. V is TRBV4-1 and J is TRBJ1-2; D unresolved. The CDR3 totals 15 residues. The ends were cut back, 4 bases at V and 2 bases at J, with 14 bases in the middle. Looked up from germline, CDR1 is MGHRA and CDR2 is YSYEKL.

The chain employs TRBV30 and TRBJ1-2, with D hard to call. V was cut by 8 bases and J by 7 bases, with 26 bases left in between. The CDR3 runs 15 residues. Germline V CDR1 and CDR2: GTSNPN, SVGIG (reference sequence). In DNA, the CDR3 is TGTGCCCGGAAGGAGCTGGGAGGGTTTGGCGGTGGCTACACCTTC. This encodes CARKELGGFGGGYTF.

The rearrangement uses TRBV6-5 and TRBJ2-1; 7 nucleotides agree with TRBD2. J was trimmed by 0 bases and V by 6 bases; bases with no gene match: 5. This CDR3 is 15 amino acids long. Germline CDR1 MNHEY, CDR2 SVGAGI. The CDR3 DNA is TGTGCCAGCAGCTCTAGCGGAAGCTCCTACAATGAGCAGTTCTTC. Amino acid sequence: CASSSSGSSYNEQFF.

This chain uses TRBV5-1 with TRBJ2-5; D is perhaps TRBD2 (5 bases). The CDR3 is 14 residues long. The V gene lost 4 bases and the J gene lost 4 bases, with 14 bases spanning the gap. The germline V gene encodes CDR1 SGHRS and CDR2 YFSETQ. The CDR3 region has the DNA TGCGCCAGCAGCCCCGGGAACGAGCGAGAGACCCAGTACTTC. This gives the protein CASSPGNERETQYF.

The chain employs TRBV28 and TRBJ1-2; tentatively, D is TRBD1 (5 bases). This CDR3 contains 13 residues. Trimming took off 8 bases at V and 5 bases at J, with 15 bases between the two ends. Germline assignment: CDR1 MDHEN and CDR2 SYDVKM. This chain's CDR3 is CASVGREIYGYTF. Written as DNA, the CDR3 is TGTGCCAGCGTTGGCAGGGAAATTTATGGCTACACCTTC.

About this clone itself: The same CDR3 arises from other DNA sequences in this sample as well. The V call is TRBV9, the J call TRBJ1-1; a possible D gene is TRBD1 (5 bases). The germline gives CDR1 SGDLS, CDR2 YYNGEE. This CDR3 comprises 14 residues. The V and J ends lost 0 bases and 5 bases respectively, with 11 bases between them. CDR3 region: CASSVDGGGTEAFF. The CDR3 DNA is TGTGCCAGCAGCGTAGACGGGGGGGGAACTGAAGCTTTCTTT.

In DNA, the CDR3 is TGTGCCAGTAAGGCAATTTCTGGTTGGGTAGCTGGTTTTGGACAGCCCCAGCATTTT. Amino acids: CASKAISGWVAGFGQPQHF. The chain recombines TRBV19 with TRBJ1-5; unclear D gene. CDR3 size: 19 residues. The germline V and J ends were trimmed by 7 bases and 7 bases, with 32 bases remaining between them. Per the germline V gene, CDR1 is LNHDA and CDR2 is SQIVND (reference sequence).

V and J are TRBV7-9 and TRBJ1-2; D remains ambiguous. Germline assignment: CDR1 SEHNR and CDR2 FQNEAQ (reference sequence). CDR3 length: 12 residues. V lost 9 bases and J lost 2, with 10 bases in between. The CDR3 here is CARRKRNYGYTF. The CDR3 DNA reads TGTGCCAGGAGGAAGAGGAACTATGGCTACACCTTC.

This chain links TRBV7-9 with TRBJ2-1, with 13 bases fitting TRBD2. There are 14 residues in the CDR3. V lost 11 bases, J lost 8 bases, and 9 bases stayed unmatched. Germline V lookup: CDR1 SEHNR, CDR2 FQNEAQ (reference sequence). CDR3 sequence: CAGGRTSGGDEQFF. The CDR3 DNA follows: TGTGCCGGGGGCAGGACTAGCGGGGGTGATGAGCAGTTCTTC.

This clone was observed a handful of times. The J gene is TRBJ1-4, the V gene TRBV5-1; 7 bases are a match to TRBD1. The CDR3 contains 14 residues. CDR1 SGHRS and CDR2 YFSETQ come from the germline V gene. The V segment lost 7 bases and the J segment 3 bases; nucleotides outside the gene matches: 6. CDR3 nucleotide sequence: TGCGCCAGCGCTGAGGGGGCGGCTAATGAAAAACTGTTTTTT. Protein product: CASAEGAANEKLFF. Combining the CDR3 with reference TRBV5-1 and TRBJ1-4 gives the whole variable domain KAGVTQTPRYLIKTRGQQVTLSCSPISGHRSVSWYQQTPGQGLQFLFEYFSETQRNKGNFPGRFSGRQFSNSRSEMNVSTLELGDSALYLCASAEGAANEKLFFGSGTQLSVL.

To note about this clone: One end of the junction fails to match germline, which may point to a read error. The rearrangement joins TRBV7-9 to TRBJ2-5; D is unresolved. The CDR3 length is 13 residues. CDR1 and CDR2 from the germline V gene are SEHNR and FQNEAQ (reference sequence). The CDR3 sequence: CSSSLGGKETQYF. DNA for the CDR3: TGTTCCAGCAGCTTAGGCGGCAAAGAGACCCAGTACTTC.

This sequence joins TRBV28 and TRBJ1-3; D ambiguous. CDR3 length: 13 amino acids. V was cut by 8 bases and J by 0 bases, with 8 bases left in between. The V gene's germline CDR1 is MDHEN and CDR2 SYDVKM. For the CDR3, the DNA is TGTGCCAGCCTAGATCACTCTGGAAACACCATATATTTT. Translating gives CASLDHSGNTIYF.